This TCR beta chain was captured in a study of blood T cells in healthy people across ages. Study results and caveats: Strong correlation linked observed beta diversity and percent naive T cells.

The CDR3 sequence is 15 residues long. J lost 2 bases, V lost 3 bases, and 5 bases had no gene match. The germline V gene encodes CDR1 SGHKS and CDR2 YYEKEE (reference sequence). As for this clonotype: Antigen specificity is unknown.

At least 5 micrograms of total RNA were extracted per sample. Sample-barcoded 5' priming and a J-beta primer mix drove a second PCR of about 6 to 12 cycles. Carrying 12 random nucleotides, a template-switch adaptor labeled each individual cDNA molecule. TCRdb called the 5' RACE reads again in MiXCR, with one record for every CDR3 protein. The sample has fewer than 900,000 distinct CDR3 sequences, roughly 41% seen once; the top ten hold about 20%. The sequencing input was blood. The sequence was obtained from a woman aged 55-69 years in good health. The chain uses TRBV5-5 and TRBJ2-3, with 8 bases identical to TRBD1. CDR3 protein: CASSYTGGLTDTQYF. Here the CDR3 DNA reads TGTGCCAGCAGCTACACAGGGGGTCTCACAGATACGCAGTATTTT.